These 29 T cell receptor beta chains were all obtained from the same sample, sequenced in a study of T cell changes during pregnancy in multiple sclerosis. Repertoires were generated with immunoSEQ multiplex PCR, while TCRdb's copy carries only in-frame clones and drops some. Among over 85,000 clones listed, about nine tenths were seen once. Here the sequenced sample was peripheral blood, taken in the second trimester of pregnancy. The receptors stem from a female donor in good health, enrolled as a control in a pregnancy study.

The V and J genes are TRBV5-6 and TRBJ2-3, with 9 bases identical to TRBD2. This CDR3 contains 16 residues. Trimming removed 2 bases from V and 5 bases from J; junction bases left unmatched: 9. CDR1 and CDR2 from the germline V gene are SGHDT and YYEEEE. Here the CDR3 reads CASSLEASGVKDTQYF. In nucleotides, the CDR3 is TGTGCCAGCAGCTTAGAGGCTAGCGGGGTAAAAGATACGCAGTATTTT.

DNA for the CDR3: TGTGCCAGTAGTATTTCTGGGCAGGTGAAAGGCTACACCTTC. Protein product: CASSISGQVKGYTF. V is TRBV19 and J is TRBJ1-2; D gene uncertain. Trimming took off 3 bases at V and 8 bases at J, with 16 bases between the two ends. CDR1 and CDR2 (germline): LNHDA, SQIVND (reference sequence). The CDR3 totals 14 residues.

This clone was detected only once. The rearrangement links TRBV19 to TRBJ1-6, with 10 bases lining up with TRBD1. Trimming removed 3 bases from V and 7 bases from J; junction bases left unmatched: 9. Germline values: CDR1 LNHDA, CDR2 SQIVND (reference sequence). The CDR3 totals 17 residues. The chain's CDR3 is CASSMNGQGVGNSPLHF. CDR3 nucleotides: TGTGCCAGTAGTATGAACGGACAGGGGGTCGGGAATTCACCCCTCCACTTT.

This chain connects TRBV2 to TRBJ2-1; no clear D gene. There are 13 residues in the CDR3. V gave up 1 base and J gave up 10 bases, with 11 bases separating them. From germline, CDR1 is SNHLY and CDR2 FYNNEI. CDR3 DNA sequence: TGTGCCAGCAGTGAAGAGGTAGCCGGGGAGCAGTTCTTC. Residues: CASSEEVAGEQFF. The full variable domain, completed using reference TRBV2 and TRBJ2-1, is EPEVTQTPSHQVTQMGQEVILRCVPISNHLYFYWYRQILGQKVEFLVSFYNNEISEKSEIFDDQFSVERPDGSNFTLKIRSTKLEDSAMYFCASSEEVAGEQFFGPGTRLTVL.

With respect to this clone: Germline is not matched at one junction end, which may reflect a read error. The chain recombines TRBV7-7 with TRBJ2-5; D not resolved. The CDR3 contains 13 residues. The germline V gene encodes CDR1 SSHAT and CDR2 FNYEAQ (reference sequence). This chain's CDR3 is CASRASYGETQYF. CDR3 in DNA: TGTGCTAGCAGAGCCTCTTACGGGGAGACCCAGTACTTC.

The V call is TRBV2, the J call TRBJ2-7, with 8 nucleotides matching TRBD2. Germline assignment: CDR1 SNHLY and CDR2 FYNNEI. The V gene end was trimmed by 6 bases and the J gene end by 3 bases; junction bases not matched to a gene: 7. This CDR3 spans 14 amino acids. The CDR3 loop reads CASRLAEWGYEQYF. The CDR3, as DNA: TGTGCCAGCAGACTAGCGGAATGGGGCTACGAGCAGTACTTC.

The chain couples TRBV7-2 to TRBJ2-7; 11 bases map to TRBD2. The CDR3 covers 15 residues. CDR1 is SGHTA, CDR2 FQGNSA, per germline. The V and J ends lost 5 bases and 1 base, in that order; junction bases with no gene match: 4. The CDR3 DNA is TGTGCCAGCAGCCCGGGGACTAGCGGTTCCTACGAGCAGTACTTC. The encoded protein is CASSPGTSGSYEQYF.

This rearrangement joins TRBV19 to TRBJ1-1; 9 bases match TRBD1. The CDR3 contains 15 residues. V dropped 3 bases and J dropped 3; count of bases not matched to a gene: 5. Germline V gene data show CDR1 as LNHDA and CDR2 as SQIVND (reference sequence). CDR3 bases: TGTGCCAGTAGTATCCGACAGGGGGGTTACACTGAAGCTTTCTTT. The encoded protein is CASSIRQGGYTEAFF.

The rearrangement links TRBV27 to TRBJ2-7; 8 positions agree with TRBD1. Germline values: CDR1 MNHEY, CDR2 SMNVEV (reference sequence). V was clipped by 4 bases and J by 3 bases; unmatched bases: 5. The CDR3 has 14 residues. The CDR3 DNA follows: TGTGCCAGCAGTTCCGGACAGGGATACTACGAGCAGTACTTC. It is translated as CASSSGQGYYEQYF.

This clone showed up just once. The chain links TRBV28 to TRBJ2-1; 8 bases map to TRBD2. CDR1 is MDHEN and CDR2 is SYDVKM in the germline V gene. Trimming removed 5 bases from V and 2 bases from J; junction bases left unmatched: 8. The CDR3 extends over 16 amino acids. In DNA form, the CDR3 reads TGTGCCAGCAGTACCCTTAGCGGGATAGCCTACAATGAGCAGTTCTTC. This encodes CASSTLSGIAYNEQFF.

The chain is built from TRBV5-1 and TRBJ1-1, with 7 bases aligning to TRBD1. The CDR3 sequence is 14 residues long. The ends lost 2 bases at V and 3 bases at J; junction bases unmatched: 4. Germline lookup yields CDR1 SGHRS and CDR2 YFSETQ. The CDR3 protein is CASSFRGGDTEAFF. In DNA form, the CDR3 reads TGCGCCAGCAGCTTTAGAGGGGGCGACACTGAAGCTTTCTTT.

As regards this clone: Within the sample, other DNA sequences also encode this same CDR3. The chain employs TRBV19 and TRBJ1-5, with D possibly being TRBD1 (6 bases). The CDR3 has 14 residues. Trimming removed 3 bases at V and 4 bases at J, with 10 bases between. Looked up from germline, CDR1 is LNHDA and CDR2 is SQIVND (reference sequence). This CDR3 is CASSIRDTNQPQHF. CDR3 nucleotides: TGTGCCAGTAGTATCCGGGACACAAATCAGCCCCAGCATTTT.

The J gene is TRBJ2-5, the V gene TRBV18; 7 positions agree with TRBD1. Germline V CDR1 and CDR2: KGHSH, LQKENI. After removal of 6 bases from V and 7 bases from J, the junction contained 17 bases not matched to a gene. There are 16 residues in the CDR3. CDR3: CASSRRDSSLAGTQYF. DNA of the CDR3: TGTGCCAGCTCGCGAAGGGACAGTAGTCTTGCTGGGACCCAGTACTTC.

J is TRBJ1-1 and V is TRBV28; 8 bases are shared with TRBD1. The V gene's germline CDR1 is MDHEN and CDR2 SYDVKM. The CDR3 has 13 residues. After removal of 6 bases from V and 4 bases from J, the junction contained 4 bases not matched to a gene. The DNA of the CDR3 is TGTGCCAGCAGGAAACAGGGGGGCACTGAAGCTTTCTTT. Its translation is CASRKQGGTEAFF.

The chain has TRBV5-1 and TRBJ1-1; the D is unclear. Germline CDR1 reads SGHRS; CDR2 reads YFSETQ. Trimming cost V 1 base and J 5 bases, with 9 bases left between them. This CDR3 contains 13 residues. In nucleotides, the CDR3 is TGCGCCAGCAGCTTGTCGGTTACGACTGAAGCTTTCTTT. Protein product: CASSLSVTTEAFF.

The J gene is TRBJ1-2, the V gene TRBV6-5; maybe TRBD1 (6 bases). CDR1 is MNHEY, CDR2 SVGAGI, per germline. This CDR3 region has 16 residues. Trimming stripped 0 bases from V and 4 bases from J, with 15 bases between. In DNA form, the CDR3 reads TGTGCCAGCAGTTACTCGACCGGGAGGGGGATCTATGGCTACACCTTC. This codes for CASSYSTGRGIYGYTF.

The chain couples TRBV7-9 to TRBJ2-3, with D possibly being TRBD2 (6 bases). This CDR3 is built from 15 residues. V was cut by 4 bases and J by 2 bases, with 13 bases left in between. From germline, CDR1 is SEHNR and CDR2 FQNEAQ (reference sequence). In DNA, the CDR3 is TGTGCCAGCAGCTGGGGACTCGTTAACACAGATACGCAGTATTTT. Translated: CASSWGLVNTDTQYF.

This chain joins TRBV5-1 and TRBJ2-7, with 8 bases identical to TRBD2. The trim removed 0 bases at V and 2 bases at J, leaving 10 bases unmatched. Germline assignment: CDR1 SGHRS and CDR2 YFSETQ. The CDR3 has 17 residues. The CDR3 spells CASSLDPSGLGAYEQYF. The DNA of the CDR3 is TGCGCCAGCAGCTTGGATCCTAGCGGGCTGGGGGCCTACGAGCAGTACTTC.

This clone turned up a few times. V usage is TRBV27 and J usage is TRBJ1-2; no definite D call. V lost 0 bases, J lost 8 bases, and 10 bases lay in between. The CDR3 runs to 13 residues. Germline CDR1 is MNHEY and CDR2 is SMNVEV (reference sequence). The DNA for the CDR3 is TGTGCCAGCAGTTTATCCGGGAATTGGGGCTACACCTTC. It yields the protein CASSLSGNWGYTF.

CDR3 in DNA: TGCGCCAGCAGCTTCGCGGGGGGGTTGGATGGCTACACCTTC. Encoded protein: CASSFAGGLDGYTF. The chain couples TRBV5-1 to TRBJ1-2, with D perhaps matching TRBD1 (5 bases). Germline V CDR1 and CDR2: SGHRS, YFSETQ. Trimming pared 2 bases from V and 6 bases from J, leaving 14 bases between. The CDR3 is 14 amino acids.

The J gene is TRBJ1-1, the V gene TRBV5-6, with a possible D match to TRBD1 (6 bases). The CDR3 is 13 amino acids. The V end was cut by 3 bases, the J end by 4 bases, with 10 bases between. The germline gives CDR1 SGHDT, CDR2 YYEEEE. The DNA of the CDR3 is TGTGCCAGCAGCTGGACAGTACGCACTGAAGCTTTCTTT. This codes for CASSWTVRTEAFF.

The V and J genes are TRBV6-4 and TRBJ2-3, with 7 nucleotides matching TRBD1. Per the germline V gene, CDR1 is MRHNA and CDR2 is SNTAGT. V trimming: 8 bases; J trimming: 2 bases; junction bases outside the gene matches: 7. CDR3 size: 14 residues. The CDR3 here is CASAKTGPTDTQYF. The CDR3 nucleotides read TGTGCCAGCGCCAAGACAGGGCCCACAGATACGCAGTATTTT.

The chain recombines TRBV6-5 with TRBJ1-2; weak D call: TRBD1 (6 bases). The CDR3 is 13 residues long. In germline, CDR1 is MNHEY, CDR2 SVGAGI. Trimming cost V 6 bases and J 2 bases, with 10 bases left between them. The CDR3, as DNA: TGTGCCAGCAGGGACAGTCACAACTATGGCTACACCTTC. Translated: CASRDSHNYGYTF.

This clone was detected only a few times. The DNA for the CDR3 is TGTGCCAGTAGTATTCCGCGGGGGGACGGCTACACCTTC. Its translation: CASSIPRGDGYTF. The rearrangement uses TRBV19 and TRBJ1-2; a possible D gene is TRBD1 (5 bases). This CDR3 contains 13 residues. Trimming took 3 bases from V and 8 from J, leaving 13 bases between them. The V gene's germline CDR1 is LNHDA and CDR2 SQIVND (reference sequence).

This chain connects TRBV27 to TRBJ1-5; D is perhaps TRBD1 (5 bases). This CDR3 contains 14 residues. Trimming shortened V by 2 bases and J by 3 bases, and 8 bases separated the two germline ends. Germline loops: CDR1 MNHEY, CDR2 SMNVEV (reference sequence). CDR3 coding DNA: TGTGCCAGCAGTTTAAGGGGTCCCAATCAGCCCCAGCATTTT. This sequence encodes CASSLRGPNQPQHF.

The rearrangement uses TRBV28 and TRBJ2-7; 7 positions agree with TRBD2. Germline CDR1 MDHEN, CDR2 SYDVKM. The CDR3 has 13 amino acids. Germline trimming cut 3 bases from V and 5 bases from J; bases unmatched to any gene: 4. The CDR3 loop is CASSFGTTNEQYF. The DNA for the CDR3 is TGTGCCAGCAGTTTCGGGACTACTAACGAGCAGTACTTC.

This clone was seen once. CDR3 bases: TGTGCCAGCAGCCCACAGGGGGCGGCTGAAAAACTGTTTTTT. As protein: CASSPQGAAEKLFF. The chain uses TRBV7-8 and TRBJ1-4, with 9 bases aligning to TRBD1. This CDR3 region has 14 residues. The V gene end was trimmed by 5 bases and the J gene end by 7 bases; junction bases not matched to a gene: 5. Per the germline V gene, CDR1 is SGHVS and CDR2 is FQNEAQ.

CDR3 coding DNA: TGTGCCAGTAGTGTATCGGGACAGGGGTTCTCTGGGGCCAACGTCCTGACTTTC. The encoded protein is CASSVSGQGFSGANVLTF. The V call is TRBV19, the J call TRBJ2-6; 10 bases are shared with TRBD1. Trimming cost V 5 bases and J 0 bases; bases outside gene matches: 7. This CDR3 is 18 amino acids long. Germline CDR1 is LNHDA and CDR2 is SQIVND (reference sequence).

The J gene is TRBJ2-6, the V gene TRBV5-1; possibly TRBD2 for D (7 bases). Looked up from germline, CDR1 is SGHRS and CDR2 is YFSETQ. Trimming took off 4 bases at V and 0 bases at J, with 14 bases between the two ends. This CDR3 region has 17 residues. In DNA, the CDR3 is TGCGCCAGCAGCCCGGGGGGCGCAGTCTCTGGGGCCAACGTCCTGACTTTC. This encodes CASSPGGAVSGANVLTF. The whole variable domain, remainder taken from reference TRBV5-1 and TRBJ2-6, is KAGVTQTPRYLIKTRGQQVTLSCSPISGHRSVSWYQQTPGQGLQFLFEYFSETQRNKGNFPGRFSGRQFSNSRSEMNVSTLELGDSALYLCASSPGGAVSGANVLTFGAGSRLTVL.